This TCR beta chain was profiled in a study of identical twins. Notes on the study in general: In cord blood, abundant beta clonotypes had fewer insertions; memory showed no trend.

TCRdb redid the calling of the 5' RACE reads with MiXCR, one entry per CDR3 protein. The table includes 200,000 to 300,000 distinct CDR3 sequences, about 13% detected once. This clonotype showed up just a few times. Its antigen is currently unknown. The CDR3 totals 15 residues. The germline V gene encodes CDR1 LGHDT and CDR2 YNNKEL (reference sequence). Trimming took 2 bases from V and 4 from J; bases not matched to a gene: 3. These data were also filed under a second study, of yellow fever vaccine responses in identical twins.

The TCR sequence derives from a woman aged 18-29 years in good health. The sequencing input was memory (CD45RO+) T cells sorted from blood. The chain couples TRBV3-1 to TRBJ2-1; 9 bases fit TRBD2. The CDR3 protein is CASSQNSGRYNEQFF. As DNA, the CDR3 is TGTGCCAGCAGCCAAAATAGCGGGAGATACAATGAGCAGTTCTTC.